This T cell receptor beta chain was obtained from a study of response to subunit inactivated influenza vaccine. The CDR3 loop spans 13 amino acids. The germline V gene encodes CDR1 SGHVS and CDR2 FQNEAQ. Between the trimmed V and J ends, which lost 1 base and 7 bases, there was a span of 8 bases. One entry per CDR3 protein, called by TCRdb with MiXCR from the RT-PCR reads. The sample lists just under 250,000 distinct CDR3 sequences; about 12% were seen once. At least ten counts were recorded for this clonotype. This receptor was taken from a man aged 50 or older who received an inactivated influenza vaccine. The V and J genes are TRBV7-8 and TRBJ1-5; no definite D call. The specimen comprised non-naive T cells sorted from PBMCs, sampled approximately 15 days before vaccination. The CDR3 region is CASSLELPQPQHF. CDR3 nucleotide sequence: TGTGCCAGCAGCTTAGAGTTGCCACAGCCCCAGCATTTT.